This T cell receptor beta chain derives from a study of T cells in localized non-small cell lung cancer. TCRdb's table, derived via immunoSEQ multiplex PCR, lists solely in-frame clones and lacks some. The table has roughly 23,000 clones, around 90% seen once; the top ten hold about an eighth. The table lists this clone with a few counts. The antigen is not known. Looked up from germline, CDR1 is MNHEY and CDR2 is SMNVEV (reference sequence). Trimming removed 5 bases at V and 4 bases at J, with 17 bases between. The CDR3 has 15 residues. General study points: Paired adjacent lung recovered a median around 60 of the top 100 tumor clones. Adjacent uninvolved lung had the highest clonality, suggesting focused antigen responses. In the blood, greater T cell density corresponded to longer overall survival. It remains possible that heterogeneity exists, since only one tumor region was sequenced.

The receptor comes from a male donor older than 55 with stage I lung adenocarcinoma. The sample here was peripheral blood, taken before any cancer treatment. The rearrangement links TRBV27 to TRBJ1-1; D may be TRBD1 (6 bases). The CDR3 DNA follows: TGTGCCAGCAGTCCCCACAGGGAGAGAGCCACTGAAGCTTTCTTT. Its translation is CASSPHRERATEAFF.